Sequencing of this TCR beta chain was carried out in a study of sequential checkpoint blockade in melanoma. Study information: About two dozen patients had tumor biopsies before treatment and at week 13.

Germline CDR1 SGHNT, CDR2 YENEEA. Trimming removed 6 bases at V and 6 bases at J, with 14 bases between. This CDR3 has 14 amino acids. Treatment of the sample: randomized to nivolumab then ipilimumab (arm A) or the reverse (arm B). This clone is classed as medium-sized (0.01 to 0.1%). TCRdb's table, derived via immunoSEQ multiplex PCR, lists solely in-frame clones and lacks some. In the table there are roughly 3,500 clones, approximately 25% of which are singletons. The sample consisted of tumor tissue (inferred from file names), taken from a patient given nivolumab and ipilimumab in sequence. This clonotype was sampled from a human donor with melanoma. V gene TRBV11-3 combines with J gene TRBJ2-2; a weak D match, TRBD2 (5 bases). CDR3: CASSLAKGSGELFF. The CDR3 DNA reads TGTGCCAGCAGTCTAGCCAAGGGTTCCGGGGAGCTGTTTTTT.